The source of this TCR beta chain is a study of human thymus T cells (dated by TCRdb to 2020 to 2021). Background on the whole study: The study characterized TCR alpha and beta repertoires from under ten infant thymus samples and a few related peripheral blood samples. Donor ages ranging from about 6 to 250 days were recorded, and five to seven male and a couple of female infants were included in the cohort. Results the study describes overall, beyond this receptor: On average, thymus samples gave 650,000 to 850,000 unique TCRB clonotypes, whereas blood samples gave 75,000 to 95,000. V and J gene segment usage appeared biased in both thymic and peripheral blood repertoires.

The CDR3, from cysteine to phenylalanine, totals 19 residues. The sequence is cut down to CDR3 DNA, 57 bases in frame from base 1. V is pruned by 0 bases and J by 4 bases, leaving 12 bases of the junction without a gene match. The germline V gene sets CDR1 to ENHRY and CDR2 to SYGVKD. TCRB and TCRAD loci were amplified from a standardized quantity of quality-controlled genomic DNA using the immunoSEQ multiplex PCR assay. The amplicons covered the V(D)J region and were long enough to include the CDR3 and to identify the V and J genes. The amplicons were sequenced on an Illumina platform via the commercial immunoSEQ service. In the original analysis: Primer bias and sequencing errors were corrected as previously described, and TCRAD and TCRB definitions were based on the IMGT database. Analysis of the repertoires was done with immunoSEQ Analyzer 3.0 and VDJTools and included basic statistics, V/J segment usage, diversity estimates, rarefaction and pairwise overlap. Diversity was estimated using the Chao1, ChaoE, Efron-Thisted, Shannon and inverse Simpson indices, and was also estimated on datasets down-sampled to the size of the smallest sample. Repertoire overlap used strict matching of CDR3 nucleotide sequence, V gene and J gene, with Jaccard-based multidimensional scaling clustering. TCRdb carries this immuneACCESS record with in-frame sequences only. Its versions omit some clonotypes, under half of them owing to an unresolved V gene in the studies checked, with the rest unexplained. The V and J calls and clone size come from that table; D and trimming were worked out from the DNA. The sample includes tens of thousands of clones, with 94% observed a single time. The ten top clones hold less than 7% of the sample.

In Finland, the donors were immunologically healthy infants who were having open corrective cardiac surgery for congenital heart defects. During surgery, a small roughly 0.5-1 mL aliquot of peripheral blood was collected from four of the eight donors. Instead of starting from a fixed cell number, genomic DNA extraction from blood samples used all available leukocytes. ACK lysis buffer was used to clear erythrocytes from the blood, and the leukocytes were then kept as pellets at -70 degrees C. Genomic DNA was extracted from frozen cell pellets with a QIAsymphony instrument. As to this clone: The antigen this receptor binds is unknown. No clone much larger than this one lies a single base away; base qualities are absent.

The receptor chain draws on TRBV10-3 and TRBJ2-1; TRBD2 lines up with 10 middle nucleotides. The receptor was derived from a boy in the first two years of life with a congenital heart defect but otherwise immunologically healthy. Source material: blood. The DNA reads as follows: TGTGCCATCAGTGAGTCGTCCGTTCTTCCGGGACTAGCGTACAATGAGCAGTTCTTC. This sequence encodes CAISESSVLPGLAYNEQFF.